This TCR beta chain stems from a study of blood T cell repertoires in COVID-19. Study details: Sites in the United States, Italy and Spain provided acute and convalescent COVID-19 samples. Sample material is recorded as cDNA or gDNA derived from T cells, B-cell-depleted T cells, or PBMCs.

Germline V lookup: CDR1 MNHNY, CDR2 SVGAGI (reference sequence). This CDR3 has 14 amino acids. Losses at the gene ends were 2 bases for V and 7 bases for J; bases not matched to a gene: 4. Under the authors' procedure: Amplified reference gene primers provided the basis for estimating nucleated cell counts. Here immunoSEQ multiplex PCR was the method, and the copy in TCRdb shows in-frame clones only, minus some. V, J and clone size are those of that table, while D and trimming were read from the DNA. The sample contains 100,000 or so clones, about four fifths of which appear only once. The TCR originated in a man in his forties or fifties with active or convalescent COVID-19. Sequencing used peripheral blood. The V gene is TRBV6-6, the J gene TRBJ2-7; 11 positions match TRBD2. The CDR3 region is CASSYPASGREQYF. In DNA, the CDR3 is TGTGCCAGCAGTTACCCAGCTAGCGGGAGGGAGCAGTACTTC.